This is a list of T cell receptor beta chains from one sample in a study of shared clonotypes between healthy human individuals. Clones were read by immunoSEQ multiplex PCR, and TCRdb kept only the in-frame ones, dropping some. The profile covers about 1.1 million clones, with around three quarters appearing a single time and around 0.47% taken by the ten largest. Sequences were obtained from memory CD4+ T cells from PBMCs. These receptors originate from a man aged 18-30 years in good health. Some clones in this sample may be carry-over from other donors' samples. CDR3s include the opening cysteine and the closing phenylalanine or tryptophan. The D gene is left open where the match is weak. Clone sizes are given selectively: once, few, many, or a class where the clone is expanded.

TRBJ1-2,-,-,TRBV2,TGTGCCTCCTCAGGGAGACCCACTTCGAACTATGGCTACACCTTC,CASSGRPTSNYGYTF
TRBJ1-2,-,-,TRBV28,TGTGCCAGCAGTTTATGGGCTGCGGGGAATGGCGGCTACACCTTC,CASSLWAAGNGGYTF
TRBJ2-5,TRBD2,-,TRBV27,TGTGCCAGCAGTCAAGGACTAGCGGGAGGGCCCTCGAGAGAGACCCAGTACTTC,CASSQGLAGGPSRETQYF
TRBJ1-1,-,-,TRBV4-2,TGTGCCAGCAGCCAAGATTCCAACACTGAAGCTTTCTTT,CASSQDSNTEAFF
TRBJ1-3,-,-,TRBV10-3,TGTGCCACCGCAGTGGGAGGAAACACCATATATTTT,CATAVGGNTIYF
TRBJ2-1,-,-,TRBV7-2,TGTGCCAGCAGCCCCCCGGGAAGTTCCTACAATGAGCAGTTCTTC,CASSPPGSSYNEQFF
TRBJ1-2,-,-,TRBV28,TGTGCCAGCAGTTTAACGGGGTTCTACGGCTACACCTTC,CASSLTGFYGYTF
TRBJ2-7,-,-,TRBV7-6,TGTGCCAGCAGCTTAGTACAGGCCGGGGGCGAGCAGTACTTC,CASSLVQAGGEQYF
TRBJ2-7,-,once,TRBV28,TGTGCCAGCAGTTTTGGGGACATCTCCTACGAGCAGTACTTC,CASSFGDISYEQYF
TRBJ2-4,-,-,TRBV25-1,TGTGCCAGCAGTGAATTTTCTTCTGGTAGTCCGGGAAACATTCAGTACTTC,CASSEFSSGSPGNIQYF
TRBJ1-1,-,-,TRBV2,TGTGCCAGCAGTGAATGGGAGCGGACTGAAGCTTTCTTT,CASSEWERTEAFF
TRBJ2-2,TRBD1,-,TRBV18,TGTGCCAGCTCACCACCGACAGGGGGCCGGGCCGGGGAGCTGTTTTTT,CASSPPTGGRAGELFF
TRBJ2-1,TRBD1,-,TRBV5-1,TGCGCCAGCAGCTCCGGGACAGCCGAATACAATGAGCAGTTCTTC,CASSSGTAEYNEQFF
TRBJ1-5,-,-,TRBV29-1,TGCAGCGTTATATTCCAGGGGCTCCATAGCAATCAGCCCCAGCATTTT,CSVIFQGLHSNQPQHF
TRBJ1-2,-,-,TRBV7-2,TGTGCCAGCAGCTTCTCCAACTATGGCTACACCTTC,CASSFSNYGYTF
TRBJ1-5,-,-,TRBV6-1,TGTGCCAGCAGTGGCCCACAATATAGCAATCAGCCCCAGCATTTT,CASSGPQYSNQPQHF
TRBJ2-7,TRBD1,-,TRBV6-1,TGTGCCAGCAGTCTAAACAGGGGCCTATCCGGCGAGCAGTACTTC,CASSLNRGLSGEQYF
TRBJ1-1,-,-,TRBV28,TGTGCCAGCAGGGGACAGAACACTGAAGCTTTCTTT,CASRGQNTEAFF
TRBJ2-3,-,-,TRBV7-9,TGTGCCAGCAGCTTAGAAACGGCCCACAGGGATACGCAGTATTTT,CASSLETAHRDTQYF
TRBJ2-5,TRBD2,-,TRBV10-3,TGTGCCATCAGGGTAGCGGGAGGAGGAGAAGAGACCCAGTACTTC,CAIRVAGGGEETQYF
TRBJ1-2,-,-,TRBV5-1,TGCGCCAGCAGCATCGGGCCGGGGGGAGCTAACTATGGCTACACCTTC,CASSIGPGGANYGYTF
TRBJ2-1,-,-,TRBV7-6,TGTGCCAGCAGCTCGGACAGCTACAATGAGCAGTTCTTC,CASSSDSYNEQFF
TRBJ2-7,TRBD1,-,TRBV7-2,TGTGCCAGCAGCATAAGACAGGGGGCTTTTAGCTCCTACGAGCAGTACTTC,CASSIRQGAFSSYEQYF
TRBJ2-1,TRBD2,-,TRBV28,TGTGCCAGCATCGAGAGCGGGAGTGTTTCCTACAATGAGCAGTTCTTC,CASIESGSVSYNEQFF
TRBJ2-3,TRBD2,few,TRBV11-2,TGTGCCAGCAGCGTTGGACTAGCGAACACAGATACGCAGTATTTT,CASSVGLANTDTQYF
TRBJ1-2,-,-,TRBV19,TGTGCCAGTAGTATAAGTAGGGGACGGTGGCTAGATGGCTACACCTTC,CASSISRGRWLDGYTF
TRBJ2-6,-,-,TRBV5-4,TGTGCCAGCAGCTTCAACGGGGCCGGGGCCAACGTCCTGACTTTC,CASSFNGAGANVLTF
TRBJ1-5,-,once,TRBV19,TGTGCCAGTAGTATCAGGACAACCCTTCCTCTGGGCAATCAGCCCCAGCATTTT,CASSIRTTLPLGNQPQHF
TRBJ1-2,-,-,TRBV28,TGTGCCAGCAGTTTATATGAGCGAAATGGCTACACCTTC,CASSLYERNGYTF
TRBJ1-2,-,-,TRBV7-9,TGTGCCAGCAGCTTAGGGCAGGTTCCTAACTATGGCTACACCTTC,CASSLGQVPNYGYTF
TRBJ1-4,-,-,TRBV5-1,TGCGCCAGCAGCTTCGAGGGGGTGAATGAAAAACTGTTTTTT,CASSFEGVNEKLFF
TRBJ2-5,-,-,TRBV7-2,TGTGCCAGCACCCGTTCCGGAGGGGGTACCCAGTACTTC,CASTRSGGGTQYF
TRBJ2-4,-,-,TRBV15,TGTGCCACCAGCAGAGATAGGGCAGAAGACATTCAGTACTTC,CATSRDRAEDIQYF
TRBJ1-4,-,-,TRBV9,TGTGCCAGCAGCGGACCGGGCCACAGGAGTGAAAAACTGTTTTTT,CASSGPGHRSEKLFF
TRBJ2-5,TRBD2,-,TRBV5-1,TGCGCCAGCAGCTTGAATCCGGGACTAGCGTTCCAAGAGACCCAGTACTTC,CASSLNPGLAFQETQYF